The entry below describes one T cell receptor (beta chain). The data stem from a study of blood T cell repertoires in COVID-19. CDR3 length equals 12 residues. Trimming removed 9 bases at V and 9 bases at J, with 15 bases between. From germline, CDR1 is MRHNA and CDR2 SNTAGT. Method: immunoSEQ multiplex PCR; TCRdb's copy keeps in-frame clones and lacks some. This table has some 340,000 clones, over 75% appearing once. The chain links TRBV6-4 to TRBJ2-1, with D possibly matching TRBD2 (6 bases). This receptor was taken from a woman in her 30s who had recovered from COVID-19. The sequenced sample consisted of PBMCs or T cells enriched from blood (not recorded which). CDR3 nucleotides: TGTGCCAGTTGGCGGGGTAGGAGTGAGCAGTTCTTC. Encoded protein: CASWRGRSEQFF.